This T cell receptor (beta chain) was retrieved from a study of beta chain features in type 1 diabetes. At the level of the study: Examination spanned approximately 110 million sorted cells from all samples. General observations from the study: High TCR expression in some cells could lead to their over-representation in cDNA sequencing. Whatever favoring of shorter templates PCR might show would apply equally to patients and controls.

Worth noting for this clone: Its antigen is not known.

As every portion of the isolated RNA was reverse transcribed, the sequencing read expressed TCRB transcripts. The assay was immunoSEQ multiplex PCR, and TCRdb's table has in-frame clones only and misses some. The table shows hundreds of thousands of clones, with less than 20% occurring only once. CDR3 length: 12 residues. V was cut by 4 bases and J by 6 bases, with 9 bases left in between. In germline, CDR1 is SGHRS, CDR2 YFSETQ. Every single donor gave one heparinised blood draw, and these averaged about 110 mL. The chain links TRBV5-1 to TRBJ2-3, with D uncertain. The sequenced material came from naive CD4+ T cells from blood. This receptor was taken from a young man in good health. The DNA of the CDR3 is TGCGCCAGCAGCCGCAGCCGGGATACGCAGTATTTT. Protein sequence: CASSRSRDTQYF.